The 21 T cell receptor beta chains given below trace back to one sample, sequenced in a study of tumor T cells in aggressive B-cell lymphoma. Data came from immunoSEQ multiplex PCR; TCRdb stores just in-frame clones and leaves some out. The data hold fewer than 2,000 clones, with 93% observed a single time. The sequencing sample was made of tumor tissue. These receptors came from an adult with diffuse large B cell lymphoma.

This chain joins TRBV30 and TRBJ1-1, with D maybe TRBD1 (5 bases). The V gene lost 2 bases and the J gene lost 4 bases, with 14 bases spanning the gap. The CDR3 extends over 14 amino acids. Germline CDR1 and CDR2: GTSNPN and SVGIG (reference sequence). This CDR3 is CAWSWKGKGTEAFF. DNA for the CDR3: TGTGCCTGGAGTTGGAAGGGGAAGGGCACTGAAGCTTTCTTT. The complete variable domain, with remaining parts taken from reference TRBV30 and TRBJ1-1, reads SQTIHQWPATLVQPVGSPLSLECTVEGTSNPNLYWYRQAAGRGLQLLFYSVGIGQISSEVPQNLSASRPQDRQFILSSKKLLLSDSGFYLCAWSWKGKGTEAFFGQGTRLTVV.

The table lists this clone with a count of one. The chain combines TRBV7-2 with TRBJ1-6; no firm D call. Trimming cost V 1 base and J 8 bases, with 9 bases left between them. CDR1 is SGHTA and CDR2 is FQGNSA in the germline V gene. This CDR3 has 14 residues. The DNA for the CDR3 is TGTGCCAGCAGCTTAGAAGAGGGATATTCACCCCTCCACTTT. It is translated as CASSLEEGYSPLHF.

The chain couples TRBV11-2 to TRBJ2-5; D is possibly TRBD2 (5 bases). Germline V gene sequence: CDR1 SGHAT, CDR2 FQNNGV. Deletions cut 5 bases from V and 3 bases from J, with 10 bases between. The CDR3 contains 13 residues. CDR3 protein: CASSPVGEETQYF. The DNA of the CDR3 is TGTGCCAGCAGCCCGGTCGGGGAAGAGACCCAGTACTTC.

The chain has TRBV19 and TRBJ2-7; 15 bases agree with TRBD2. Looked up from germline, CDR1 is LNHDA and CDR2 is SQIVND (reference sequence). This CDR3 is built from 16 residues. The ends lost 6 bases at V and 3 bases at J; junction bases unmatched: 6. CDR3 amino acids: CASSPGTSGGNYEQYF. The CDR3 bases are TGTGCCAGTAGCCCCGGGACTAGCGGGGGGAACTACGAGCAGTACTTC.

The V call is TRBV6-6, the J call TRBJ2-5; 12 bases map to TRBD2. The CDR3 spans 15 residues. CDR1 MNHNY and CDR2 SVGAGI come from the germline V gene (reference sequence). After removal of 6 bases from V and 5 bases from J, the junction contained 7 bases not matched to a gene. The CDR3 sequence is CASSPPSGGAETQYF. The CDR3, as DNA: TGTGCCAGCAGCCCCCCTAGCGGGGGGGCTGAGACCCAGTACTTC.

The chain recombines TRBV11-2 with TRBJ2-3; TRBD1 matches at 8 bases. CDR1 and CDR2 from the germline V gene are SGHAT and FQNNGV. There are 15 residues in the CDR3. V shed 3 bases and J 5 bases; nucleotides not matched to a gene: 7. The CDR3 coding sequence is TGTGCCAGCAGCTTTCAGGGGGCAGGAGGAGATACGCAGTATTTT. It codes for CASSFQGAGGDTQYF.

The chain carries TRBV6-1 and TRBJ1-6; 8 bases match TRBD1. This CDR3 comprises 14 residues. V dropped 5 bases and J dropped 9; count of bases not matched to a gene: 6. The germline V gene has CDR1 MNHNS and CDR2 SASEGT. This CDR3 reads CASSSSQGASPLHF. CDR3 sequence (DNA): TGTGCCAGCAGTAGCTCTCAGGGGGCTTCACCCCTCCACTTT.

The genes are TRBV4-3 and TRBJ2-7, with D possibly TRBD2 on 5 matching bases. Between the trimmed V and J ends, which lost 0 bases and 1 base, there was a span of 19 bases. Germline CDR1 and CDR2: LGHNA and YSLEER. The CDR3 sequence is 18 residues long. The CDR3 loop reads CASSQEVFRGRTSYEQYF. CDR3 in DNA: TGCGCCAGCAGCCAAGAAGTCTTCCGCGGACGGACTTCCTACGAGCAGTACTTC.

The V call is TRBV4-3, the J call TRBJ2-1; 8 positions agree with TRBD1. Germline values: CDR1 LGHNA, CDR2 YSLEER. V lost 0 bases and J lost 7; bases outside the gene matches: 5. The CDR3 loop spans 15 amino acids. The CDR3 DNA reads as TGCGCCAGCAGCCAAGAGGGTACAGGGGGAAATGAGCAGTTCTTC. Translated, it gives CASSQEGTGGNEQFF.

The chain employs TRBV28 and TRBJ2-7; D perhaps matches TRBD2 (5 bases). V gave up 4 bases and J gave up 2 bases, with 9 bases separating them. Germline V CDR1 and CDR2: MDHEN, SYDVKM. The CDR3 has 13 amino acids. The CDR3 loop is CASSYTRPYEQYF. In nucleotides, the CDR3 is TGTGCCAGCAGTTATACTAGACCCTACGAGCAGTACTTC.

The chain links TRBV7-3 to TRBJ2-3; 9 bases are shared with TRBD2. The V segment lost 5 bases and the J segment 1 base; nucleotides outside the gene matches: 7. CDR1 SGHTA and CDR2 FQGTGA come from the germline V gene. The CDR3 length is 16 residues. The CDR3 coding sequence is TGTGCCAGCAGCAACGGACTAGCGATGGGCACAGATACGCAGTATTTT. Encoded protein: CASSNGLAMGTDTQYF.

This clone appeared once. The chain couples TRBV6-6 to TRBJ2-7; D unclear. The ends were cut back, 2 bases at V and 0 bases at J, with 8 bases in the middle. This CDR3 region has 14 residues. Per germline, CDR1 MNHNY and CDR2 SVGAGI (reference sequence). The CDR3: CASSYEQSSYEQYF. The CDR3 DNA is TGTGCCAGCAGTTACGAACAGAGCTCCTACGAGCAGTACTTC.

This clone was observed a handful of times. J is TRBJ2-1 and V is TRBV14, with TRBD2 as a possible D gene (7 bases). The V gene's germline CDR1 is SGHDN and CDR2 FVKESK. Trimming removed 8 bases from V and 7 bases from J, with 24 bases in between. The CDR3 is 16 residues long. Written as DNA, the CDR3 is TGTGCCAGCGGACGGGGAGAACGGGGGGCGGGGAATGAGCAGTTCTTC. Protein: CASGRGERGAGNEQFF.

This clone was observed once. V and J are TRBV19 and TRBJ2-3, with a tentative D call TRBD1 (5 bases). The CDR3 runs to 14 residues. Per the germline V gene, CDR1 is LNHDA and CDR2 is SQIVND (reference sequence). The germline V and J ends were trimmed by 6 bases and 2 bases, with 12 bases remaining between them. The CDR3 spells CASRGAAHTDTQYF. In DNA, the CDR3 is TGTGCCAGTAGAGGGGCCGCACACACAGATACGCAGTATTTT. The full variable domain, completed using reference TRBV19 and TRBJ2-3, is DGGITQSPKYLFRKEGQNVTLSCEQNLNHDAMYWYRQDPGQGLRLIYYSQIVNDFQKGDIAEGYSVSREKKESFPLTVTSAQKNPTAFYLCASRGAAHTDTQYFGPGTRLTVL.

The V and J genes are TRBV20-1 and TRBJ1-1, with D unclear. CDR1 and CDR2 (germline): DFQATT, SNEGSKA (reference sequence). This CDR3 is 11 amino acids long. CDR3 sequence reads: CSLPAGTEAFF. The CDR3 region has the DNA TGCAGCCTACCAGCGGGCACTGAAGCTTTCTTT.

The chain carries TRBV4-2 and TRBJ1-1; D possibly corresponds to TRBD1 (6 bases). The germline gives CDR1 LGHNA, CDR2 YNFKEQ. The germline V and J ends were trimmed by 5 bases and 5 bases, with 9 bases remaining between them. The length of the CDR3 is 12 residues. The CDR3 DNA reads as TGTGCCAGCAGCGCGACAGGTACTGAAGCTTTCTTT. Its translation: CASSATGTEAFF.

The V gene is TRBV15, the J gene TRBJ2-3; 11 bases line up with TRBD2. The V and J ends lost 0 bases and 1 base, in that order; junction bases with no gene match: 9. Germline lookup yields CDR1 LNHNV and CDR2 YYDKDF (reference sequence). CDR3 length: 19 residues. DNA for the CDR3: TGTGCCACCAGCAGAGATCTGTTGACTAGCGGGGAAGGCACAGATACGCAGTATTTT. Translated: CATSRDLLTSGEGTDTQYF. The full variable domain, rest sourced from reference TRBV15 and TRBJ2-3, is DAMVIQNPRYQVTQFGKPVTLSCSQTLNHNVMYWYQQKSSQAPKLLFHYYDKDFNNEADTPDNFQSRRPNTSFCFLDIRSPGLGDTAMYLCATSRDLLTSGEGTDTQYFGPGTRLTVL.

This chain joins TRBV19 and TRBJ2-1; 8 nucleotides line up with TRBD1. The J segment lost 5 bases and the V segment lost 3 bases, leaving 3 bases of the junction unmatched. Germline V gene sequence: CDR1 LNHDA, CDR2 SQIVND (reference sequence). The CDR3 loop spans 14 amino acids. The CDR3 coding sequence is TGTGCCAGTAGTATCGGGACAGGTGACAATGAGCAGTTCTTC. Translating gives CASSIGTGDNEQFF. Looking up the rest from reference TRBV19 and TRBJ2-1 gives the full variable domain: DGGITQSPKYLFRKEGQNVTLSCEQNLNHDAMYWYRQDPGQGLRLIYYSQIVNDFQKGDIAEGYSVSREKKESFPLTVTSAQKNPTAFYLCASSIGTGDNEQFFGPGTRLTVL.

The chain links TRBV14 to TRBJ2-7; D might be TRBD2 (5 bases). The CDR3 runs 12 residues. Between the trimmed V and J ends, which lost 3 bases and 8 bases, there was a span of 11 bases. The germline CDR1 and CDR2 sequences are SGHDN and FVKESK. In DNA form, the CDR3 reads TGTGCCAGCAGCCAGAGGGCCCCGCAGCAGTACTTC. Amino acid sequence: CASSQRAPQQYF.

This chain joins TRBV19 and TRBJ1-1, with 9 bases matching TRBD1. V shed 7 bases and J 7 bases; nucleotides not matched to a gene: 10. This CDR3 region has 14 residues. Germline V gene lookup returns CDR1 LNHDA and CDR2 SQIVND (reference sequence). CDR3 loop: CASNEDRGSDEAFF. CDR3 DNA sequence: TGTGCCAGTAATGAGGACAGGGGATCCGATGAAGCTTTCTTT.

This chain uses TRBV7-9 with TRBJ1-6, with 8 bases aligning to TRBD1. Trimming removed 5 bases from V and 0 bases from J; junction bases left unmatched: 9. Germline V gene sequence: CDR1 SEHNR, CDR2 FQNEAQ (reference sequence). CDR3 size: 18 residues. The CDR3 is CASSVETGGSSYNSPLHF. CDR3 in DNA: TGTGCCAGCAGCGTTGAAACAGGGGGAAGCTCCTATAATTCACCCCTCCACTTT.